The rows below give T cell receptor beta chains drawn from one sample of a study of T cell repertoires in cytomegalovirus infection. TCRdb called the reads again in MiXCR, with one record for every CDR3 protein. The sample shows about 74,000 distinct CDR3 sequences, under 30% of them seen only once. These receptors lack a known antigen. Sequenced material: CD8+ T cells from cultured PBMCs, taken from culture after CMV antigen stimulation. These receptors all come from a human donor in good health (CMV status not recorded). Some clones in this sample may be carry-over from other donors' samples. CDR3s include the opening cysteine and the closing phenylalanine or tryptophan. D genes are given only for firm matches. Rows may omit the clone size; those that give it use once, few, many or a size class.

d_gene: -
abundance: -
v_gene: TRBV11-2
j_gene: TRBJ2-5
CDR3aa: CASSLAPASQETQYF
CDR3nt: TGTGCCAGCAGCTTAGCCCCAGCGAGCCAAGAGACCCAGTACTTC

d_gene: TRBD1
abundance: few
v_gene: TRBV6-1
j_gene: TRBJ1-5
CDR3aa: CATLWTGDSNQPQHF
CDR3nt: TGTGCCACCCTATGGACAGGGGATAGCAATCAGCCCCAGCATTTT

d_gene: TRBD2
abundance: -
v_gene: TRBV15
j_gene: TRBJ2-2
CDR3aa: CATSNSGAGTGELFF
CDR3nt: TGTGCCACCAGCAATAGCGGGGCGGGCACCGGGGAGCTGTTTTTT

d_gene: -
abundance: once
v_gene: TRBV6-6
j_gene: TRBJ2-7
CDR3aa: CASSYSGGMNYEQYF
CDR3nt: TGTGCCAGCAGTTACTCAGGGGGGATGAACTACGAGCAGTACTTC

d_gene: TRBD1
abundance: many
v_gene: TRBV29-1
j_gene: TRBJ1-2
CDR3aa: CSARTGSYYGYTF
CDR3nt: TGCAGCGCTCGGACAGGGAGTTACTATGGCTACACCTTC

d_gene: -
abundance: few
v_gene: TRBV6-1
j_gene: TRBJ1-3
CDR3aa: CASSEAKVSGNTIYF
CDR3nt: TGTGCCAGCAGTGAAGCAAAGGTTTCCGGAAACACCATATATTTT

d_gene: -
abundance: many
v_gene: TRBV7-8
j_gene: TRBJ2-7
CDR3aa: CASTLRHYRAHEQYF
CDR3nt: TGTGCCAGCACTCTACGCCATTATCGGGCCCACGAGCAGTACTTC

d_gene: TRBD2
abundance: few
v_gene: TRBV20-1
j_gene: TRBJ2-1
CDR3aa: CSASGWQGNGASGNINEQFF
CDR3nt: TGCAGTGCTAGCGGGTGGCAGGGAAATGGGGCTAGCGGGAACATCAATGAGCAGTTCTTC

d_gene: TRBD2
abundance: -
v_gene: TRBV20-1
j_gene: TRBJ2-7
CDR3aa: CSARSSGRCYEQYF
CDR3nt: TGCAGTGCGCGTTCTAGCGGGAGGTGCTACGAGCAGTACTTC

d_gene: TRBD2
abundance: -
v_gene: TRBV20-1
j_gene: TRBJ2-7
CDR3aa: CSARGVAGGLSSYEQYF
CDR3nt: TGCAGTGCTAGAGGAGTAGCGGGAGGGTTAAGCTCCTACGAGCAGTACTTC

d_gene: TRBD2
abundance: many
v_gene: TRBV7-2
j_gene: TRBJ2-3
CDR3aa: CASSLGGRTSGAYRTDTQYF
CDR3nt: TGTGCCAGCAGCTTAGGGGGGCGGACTAGCGGGGCCTACCGAACAGATACGCAGTATTTT

d_gene: -
abundance: -
v_gene: TRBV27
j_gene: TRBJ1-1
CDR3aa: CASREPGDFTEAFF
CDR3nt: TGTGCCAGCAGGGAACCAGGGGATTTTACTGAAGCTTTCTTT

d_gene: -
abundance: -
v_gene: TRBV28
j_gene: TRBJ2-5
CDR3aa: CASSSPPGGEQETQYF
CDR3nt: TGTGCCAGCAGTTCCCCACCAGGGGGGGAGCAAGAGACCCAGTACTTC

d_gene: -
abundance: few
v_gene: TRBV11-2
j_gene: TRBJ2-7
CDR3aa: CASSLEGPGWRYEQYF
CDR3nt: TGTGCCAGCAGCTTAGAAGGTCCAGGGTGGCGGTACGAGCAGTACTTC

d_gene: TRBD1
abundance: -
v_gene: TRBV11-3
j_gene: TRBJ2-7
CDR3aa: CASSLRQGLSSYEQYF
CDR3nt: TGTGCCAGCAGCTTAAGACAGGGGTTAAGCTCCTACGAGCAGTACTTC

d_gene: -
abundance: many
v_gene: TRBV7-9
j_gene: TRBJ1-1
CDR3aa: CASSLISGSTEAFF
CDR3nt: TGTGCCAGCAGCTTAATTTCAGGGTCCACTGAAGCTTTCTTT

d_gene: -
abundance: many
v_gene: TRBV9
j_gene: TRBJ1-1
CDR3aa: CASSDRTGTEAFF
CDR3nt: TGTGCCAGCAGCGACAGAACAGGGACTGAAGCTTTCTTT

d_gene: -
abundance: -
v_gene: TRBV30
j_gene: TRBJ2-1
CDR3aa: CAWAPGDEQFF
CDR3nt: TGTGCCTGGGCCCCAGGGGATGAGCAGTTCTTC

d_gene: -
abundance: -
v_gene: TRBV24-1
j_gene: TRBJ2-1
CDR3aa: CATRGDSYNEQFF
CDR3nt: TGTGCCACCAGGGGGGATTCCTACAATGAGCAGTTCTTC

d_gene: -
abundance: -
v_gene: TRBV28
j_gene: TRBJ2-1
CDR3aa: CASIGSPGDEQFF
CDR3nt: TGTGCCAGCATTGGATCCCCGGGGGATGAGCAGTTCTTC

d_gene: -
abundance: few
v_gene: TRBV7-4
j_gene: TRBJ1-1
CDR3aa: CASRPGGQTEAFF
CDR3nt: TGTGCCAGCAGGCCTGGGGGGCAAACTGAAGCTTTCTTT

d_gene: TRBD1
abundance: -
v_gene: TRBV11-2
j_gene: TRBJ2-7
CDR3aa: CASSLGQLYEQYF
CDR3nt: TGTGCCAGCAGCCTGGGACAGCTCTACGAGCAGTACTTC

d_gene: -
abundance: few
v_gene: TRBV12-3/TRBV12-4
j_gene: TRBJ1-5
CDR3aa: CASSFTSNQPQHF
CDR3nt: TGTGCCAGCAGTTTTACCAGCAATCAGCCCCAGCATTTT

d_gene: TRBD2
abundance: many
v_gene: TRBV7-8
j_gene: TRBJ2-2
CDR3aa: CASSLGPAGGPNTGELFF
CDR3nt: TGTGCCAGCAGCTTAGGACCAGCGGGAGGGCCGAACACCGGGGAGCTGTTTTTT

d_gene: -
abundance: few
v_gene: TRBV7-9
j_gene: TRBJ1-5
CDR3aa: CASRDGNQPQHF
CDR3nt: TGTGCCAGCCGGGACGGCAATCAGCCCCAGCATTTT

d_gene: TRBD1
abundance: -
v_gene: TRBV4-3
j_gene: TRBJ2-1
CDR3aa: CASSQDRDSYADGQFF
CDR3nt: TGCGCCAGCAGCCAAGATCGGGACAGTTACGCTGATGGGCAGTTCTTC

d_gene: TRBD2
abundance: many
v_gene: TRBV7-2
j_gene: TRBJ2-7
CDR3aa: CASSSGLAGGLGEQYF
CDR3nt: TGTGCCAGCAGCTCTGGACTAGCGGGGGGGCTGGGCGAGCAGTACTTC

d_gene: -
abundance: few
v_gene: TRBV11-2
j_gene: TRBJ2-1
CDR3aa: CASSLAVNEQFF
CDR3nt: TGTGCCAGCAGCTTAGCGGTCAATGAGCAGTTCTTC

d_gene: -
abundance: -
v_gene: TRBV6-2/TRBV6-3
j_gene: TRBJ2-5
CDR3aa: CATWHQSGQETQYF
CDR3nt: TGTGCCACGTGGCATCAGTCGGGACAAGAGACCCAGTACTTC

d_gene: TRBD1
abundance: -
v_gene: TRBV27
j_gene: TRBJ1-5
CDR3aa: CASSPTGGRSDRQHF
CDR3nt: TGTGCCAGCAGTCCTACAGGGGGGCGGTCGGATCGTCAGCATTTT

d_gene: -
abundance: many
v_gene: TRBV12-3/TRBV12-4
j_gene: TRBJ2-3
CDR3aa: CASSLGTVSAADTQYF
CDR3nt: TGTGCCAGCAGTTTAGGTACGGTTTCTGCGGCAGATACGCAGTATTTT

d_gene: -
abundance: many
v_gene: TRBV28
j_gene: TRBJ2-1
CDR3aa: CASSLGRSPYNEQFF
CDR3nt: TGTGCCAGCAGTTTGGGACGGAGCCCCTACAATGAGCAGTTCTTC

d_gene: -
abundance: few
v_gene: TRBV5-4
j_gene: TRBJ2-6
CDR3aa: CASRTWDDWSNVLTF
CDR3nt: TGTGCCAGCAGAACGTGGGACGACTGGTCCAACGTCCTGACTTTC

d_gene: -
abundance: -
v_gene: TRBV2
j_gene: TRBJ2-5
CDR3aa: CASRGKTQYF
CDR3nt: TGTGCCAGCAGGGGGAAGACCCAGTACTTC

d_gene: TRBD2
abundance: few
v_gene: TRBV4-1
j_gene: TRBJ2-7
CDR3aa: CASSQESSGALYEQYF
CDR3nt: TGCGCCAGCAGCCAAGAGAGTAGCGGGGCCCTCTACGAGCAGTACTTC

d_gene: TRBD1
abundance: few
v_gene: TRBV6-5
j_gene: TRBJ2-7
CDR3aa: CASSVQGNEQYF
CDR3nt: TGTGCCAGCAGTGTACAGGGGAACGAGCAGTACTTC

d_gene: TRBD1
abundance: -
v_gene: TRBV9
j_gene: TRBJ2-4
CDR3aa: CASSVEGQAKNIQYF
CDR3nt: TGTGCCAGCAGCGTAGAGGGACAGGCCAAAAACATTCAGTACTTC

d_gene: TRBD1
abundance: once
v_gene: TRBV7-6
j_gene: TRBJ2-7
CDR3aa: CASNMTGDEQYF
CDR3nt: TGTGCCAGCAACATGACAGGGGACGAGCAGTACTTC

d_gene: -
abundance: -
v_gene: TRBV7-9
j_gene: TRBJ2-7
CDR3aa: CASRSPSTRGYEQYF
CDR3nt: TGTGCCAGCAGATCCCCAAGCACCCGGGGCTACGAGCAGTACTTC

d_gene: TRBD1
abundance: -
v_gene: TRBV28
j_gene: TRBJ1-3
CDR3aa: CASSRDRSGNTIYF
CDR3nt: TGTGCCAGCAGTCGGGACAGGTCTGGAAACACCATATATTTT

d_gene: TRBD1
abundance: -
v_gene: TRBV6-5
j_gene: TRBJ1-1
CDR3aa: CASSHTGDGTEAFF
CDR3nt: TGTGCCAGCAGTCATACAGGGGATGGGACTGAAGCTTTCTTT

d_gene: TRBD2
abundance: few
v_gene: TRBV4-1
j_gene: TRBJ2-7
CDR3aa: CASSQWGEGLGEQYF
CDR3nt: TGCGCCAGCAGCCAATGGGGGGAGGGCCTGGGCGAGCAGTACTTC

d_gene: TRBD1
abundance: -
v_gene: TRBV28
j_gene: TRBJ1-5
CDR3aa: CASRVGTGGLQPQHF
CDR3nt: TGTGCCAGCAGGGTAGGGACAGGGGGCCTTCAGCCCCAGCATTTT

d_gene: -
abundance: few
v_gene: TRBV2
j_gene: TRBJ2-5
CDR3aa: CASSDWSQETQYF
CDR3nt: TGTGCCAGCAGTGACTGGTCCCAAGAGACCCAGTACTTC

d_gene: TRBD1
abundance: -
v_gene: TRBV28
j_gene: TRBJ2-2
CDR3aa: CASSFGTVITGELFF
CDR3nt: TGTGCCAGCAGTTTCGGGACAGTGATTACCGGGGAGCTGTTTTTT